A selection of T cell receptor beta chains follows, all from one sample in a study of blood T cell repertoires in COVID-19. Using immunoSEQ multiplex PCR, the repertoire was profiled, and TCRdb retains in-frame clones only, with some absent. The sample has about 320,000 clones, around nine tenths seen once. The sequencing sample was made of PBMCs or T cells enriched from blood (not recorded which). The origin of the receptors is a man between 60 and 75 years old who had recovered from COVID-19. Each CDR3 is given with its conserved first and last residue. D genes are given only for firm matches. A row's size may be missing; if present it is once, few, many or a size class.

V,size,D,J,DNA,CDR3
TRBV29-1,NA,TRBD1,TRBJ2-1,TGCAGCGCCGACAGGGATTGGAATGAGCAGTTCTTC,CSADRDWNEQFF
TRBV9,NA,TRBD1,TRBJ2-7,TGTGCCAGCAGCGCGCTTCCGGGACAGGCCTACGAGCAGTACTTC,CASSALPGQAYEQYF
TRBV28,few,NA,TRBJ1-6,TGTGCCAGCAGTTTATTCAGTATGTATAATTCACCCCTCCACTTT,CASSLFSMYNSPLHF
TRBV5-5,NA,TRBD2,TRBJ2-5,TGTGCCAGCAGTTATGGACTAGCGGGGGGGCGGGAGACCCAGTACTTC,CASSYGLAGGRETQYF
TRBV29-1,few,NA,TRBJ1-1,TGCAGCGTTGATACAGGGTTCACTGAAGCTTTCTTT,CSVDTGFTEAFF
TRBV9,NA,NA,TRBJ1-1,TGTGCCAGCAGCGTAGATGGGGGGGCTACTGAAGCTTTCTTT,CASSVDGGATEAFF
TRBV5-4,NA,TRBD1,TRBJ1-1,TGTGCCAGCAGCGGATACAGGGGAGGGAACACTGAAGCTTTCTTT,CASSGYRGGNTEAFF
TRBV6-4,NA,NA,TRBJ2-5,TGTGCCAGCAGTGACTCGGCAGACTCGGTGGCCCAGTACTTC,CASSDSADSVAQYF
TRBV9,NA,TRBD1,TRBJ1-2,TGTGCCAGCAGCCGGGACAGCAACTATGGCTACACCTTC,CASSRDSNYGYTF
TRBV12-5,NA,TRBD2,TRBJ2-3,TGTGCTAGTGGTCCGAGCGGGAGAGGGTTTAGCACAGATACGCAGTATTTT,CASGPSGRGFSTDTQYF
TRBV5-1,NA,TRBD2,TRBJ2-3,TGCGCCAGCAGCAAGAAAGCGGGAGTTTCGGATACGCAGTATTTT,CASSKKAGVSDTQYF
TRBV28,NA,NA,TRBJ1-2,TGTGCCAGCAGTCAGTCCTCATCGGGTTATGGCTACACCTTC,CASSQSSSGYGYTF
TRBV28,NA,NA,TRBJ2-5,TGTGCCATCCGGGGGAGCCGGGACAGCTACCAAGAGACCCAGTACTTC,CAIRGSRDSYQETQYF
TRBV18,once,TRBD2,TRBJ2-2,TGTGCCAGCTCACCATCAGCGGGAGGGACTAACACCGGGGAGCTGTTTTTT,CASSPSAGGTNTGELFF
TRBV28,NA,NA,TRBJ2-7,TGTGCCAGCAGTTTTTCCTCCGGGACAACCACCCGCGAGCAGTACTTC,CASSFSSGTTTREQYF
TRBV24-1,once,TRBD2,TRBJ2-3,TGTGCCACCAGTGATCGGACTAGCGGGAGGTCGGCAGATACGCAGTATTTT,CATSDRTSGRSADTQYF
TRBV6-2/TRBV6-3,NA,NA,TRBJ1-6,TGTGCCAGCAGTGTCAGGGTTGGATCCCGTCTGAGGCCACCCCTCCACTTT,CASSVRVGSRLRPPLHF
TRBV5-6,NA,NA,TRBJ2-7,TGTGCCAGCAGCCGGCGCGCGGGAACCAACTACGAGCAGTACTTC,CASSRRAGTNYEQYF
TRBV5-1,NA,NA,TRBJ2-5,TGCGCCAGCAGCTTGGAAGACACCGAGACCCAGTACTTC,CASSLEDTETQYF
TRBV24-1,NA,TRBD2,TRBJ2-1,TGTGCCACCAGCCCGGGAGGGTCCTACAATGAGCAGTTCTTC,CATSPGGSYNEQFF
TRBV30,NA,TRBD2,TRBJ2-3,TGTGCCTGGAGTAACGGCGGGAGGGCGCCAGATACGCAGTATTTT,CAWSNGGRAPDTQYF
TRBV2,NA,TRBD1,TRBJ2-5,TGTGCCAGCTCGAAACAGGGGGCGGCGTCGGAGACCCAGTACTTC,CASSKQGAASETQYF
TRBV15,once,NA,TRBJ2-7,TGTGCCACCAGCAGAGATGGGGGGGCCAGTTCCTACGAGCAGTACTTC,CATSRDGGASSYEQYF
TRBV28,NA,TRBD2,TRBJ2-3,TGTGCCAGCGGTGGAGCGGGGAGCACAGATACGCAGTATTTT,CASGGAGSTDTQYF
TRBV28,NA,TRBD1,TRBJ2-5,TGTGCCAGCAGTTACCTGACAGGGCGGGAGACCCAGTACTTC,CASSYLTGRETQYF
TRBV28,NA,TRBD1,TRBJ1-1,TGTGCCAGCAGTTCGACGGGACAGGGTTTTGGAGCTTTCTTT,CASSSTGQGFGAFF
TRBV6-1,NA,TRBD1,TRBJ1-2,TGTGCCAGCACCTTGACAGGGGGCACCTATGGCTACACCTTC,CASTLTGGTYGYTF